Listed here are 19 T cell receptor beta chains from one sample, sequenced in a study of post-analysis software for immune sequencing data. Broader study findings: Five or six TRBV segments (TRBV5-6, TRBV5-1 and TRBV20-1 among them) occurred more frequently in patients than in controls.

What these receptors recognize is not known. Built from TCR beta cDNA, the libraries had unique molecular identifiers in them. TCRdb fed the PCR reads into MiXCR, producing one record per CDR3 protein. The sample holds some 260,000 distinct CDR3 sequences, approximately 34% seen once. The sample was blood. These TCRs come from a girl aged 5-17 years with multiple sclerosis.

This clonotype was observed many times. The J gene is TRBJ1-2, the V gene TRBV7-9, with D tentatively TRBD1 (5 bases). Deletions cut 3 bases from V and 8 bases from J, with 10 bases between. The germline CDR1 and CDR2 sequences are SEHNR and FQNEAQ (reference sequence). The CDR3 sequence is 12 residues long. The CDR3 coding sequence is TGTGCCAGCAGCTTGGGACCAAGGGGCTACACCTTC. It codes for CASSLGPRGYTF.

This clonotype was detected a few times. The chain combines TRBV30 with TRBJ1-1; D might be TRBD1 (5 bases). With 8 bases removed from V and 2 bases from J, the gap between germline ends came to 9 bases. The CDR3 spans 11 residues. CDR1 GTSNPN and CDR2 SVGIG come from the germline V gene (reference sequence). CDR3 region: CAGGGNTEAFF. The CDR3 DNA sequence: TGTGCCGGTGGGGGTAACACTGAAGCTTTCTTT.

This sequence joins TRBV12-3 or TRBV12-4 and TRBJ1-2; D unclear. The CDR3 covers 13 residues. Between the trimmed V and J ends, which lost 3 bases and 4 bases, there was a span of 9 bases. CDR3 sequence: CASSLGDGYGYTF. CDR3 bases: TGTGCCAGCAGTTTGGGAGACGGCTATGGCTACACCTTC.

This clonotype turned up a few times. J is TRBJ2-2 and V is TRBV7-3; 9 bases are a match to TRBD1. V gave up 5 bases and J gave up 8 bases; unmatched junction bases: 12. Germline assignment: CDR1 SGHTA and CDR2 FQGTGA. The CDR3 runs to 16 residues. The CDR3 protein is CASSGPGQGSPGELFF. The DNA of the CDR3 is TGTGCCAGCAGCGGACCGGGACAGGGATCGCCTGGGGAGCTGTTTTTT.

A remark on this clonotype: An end of the junction does not agree with germline; a read error may underlie this. This chain joins TRBV12-3 or TRBV12-4 and TRBJ2-5, with 10 bases lining up with TRBD2. The CDR3 spans 14 residues. CDR3 in amino acids: CASSLAGGGEAQYF. CDR3 coding DNA: TGTGCCAGCAGCTTAGCGGGAGGAGGGGAGGCCCAGTACTTC.

This chain joins TRBV6-1 and TRBJ1-6; no clear D. The length of the CDR3 is 15 residues. Trimming stripped 8 bases from V and 5 bases from J, with 16 bases between. The germline gives CDR1 MNHNS, CDR2 SASEGT. This CDR3 is CASADRHGNNSPLHF. CDR3 DNA sequence: TGTGCCAGCGCAGATAGGCACGGCAATAATTCACCCCTCCACTTT.

The rearrangement links TRBV12-3 or TRBV12-4 to TRBJ2-7; TRBD2 matches 7 bases. Trimming took 9 bases from V and 7 from J; bases not matched to a gene: 15. The CDR3 loop spans 14 amino acids. CDR3 residues: CARTGTMVYNEQYF. For the CDR3, the DNA is TGTGCCAGGACCGGGACTATGGTGTACAATGAGCAGTACTTC.

The table lists this clonotype with many counts. The V call is TRBV6-4, the J call TRBJ1-2; 10 bases agree with TRBD1. This CDR3 has 13 amino acids. V shed 6 bases and J 8 bases; nucleotides not matched to a gene: 6. CDR1 is MRHNA and CDR2 is SNTAGT in the germline V gene. The CDR3 sequence: CASRGTGANGYTF. For the CDR3, the DNA is TGTGCCAGCAGGGGGACAGGGGCAAACGGCTACACCTTC.

This clonotype was seen repeatedly, ten times or more. The rearrangement uses TRBV5-1 and TRBJ1-6; 7 nucleotides line up with TRBD1. Germline loops: CDR1 SGHRS, CDR2 YFSETQ. With V trimmed by 3 bases and J by 5 bases, 5 bases remained unmatched. The CDR3 contains 15 residues. The CDR3 is CASSSGTADNSPLHF. The CDR3 DNA sequence: TGCGCCAGCAGCTCGGGGACAGCTGATAATTCACCCCTCCACTTT.

This clonotype was observed a handful of times. This chain connects TRBV20-1 to TRBJ2-3, with TRBD2 matching 10 bases. This CDR3 region has 15 residues. Germline assignment: CDR1 DFQATT and CDR2 SNEGSKA (reference sequence). V gave up 3 bases and J gave up 0 bases; unmatched junction bases: 3. The CDR3 DNA follows: TGCAGTGCTAGTAGGACTAGCGGTAGCACAGATACGCAGTATTTT. This translates into CSASRTSGSTDTQYF.

This rearrangement joins TRBV14 to TRBJ1-2, with a possible D match to TRBD1 (6 bases). The CDR3 length is 14 residues. In germline, CDR1 is SGHDN, CDR2 FVKESK. Trimming stripped 0 bases from V and 9 bases from J, with 14 bases between. The CDR3 bases are TGTGCCAGCAGCCAAGATCTCAGGGGACGCAGCTACACCTTC. This codes for CASSQDLRGRSYTF.

This clonotype was seen repeatedly, ten times or more. This chain links TRBV24-1 with TRBJ1-2, with a weak D call TRBD1 (5 bases). Trimming cost V 4 bases and J 4 bases, with 12 bases left between them. This CDR3 is built from 14 residues. From germline, CDR1 is KGHDR and CDR2 SFDVKD. The CDR3 DNA reads as TGTGCCACCAGTGACCCAGGGATCCTCTATGGCTACACCTTC. Residues: CATSDPGILYGYTF.

This clonotype appeared many times. CDR3 in amino acids: CASTLAQGFTDTQYF. Here the CDR3 DNA reads TGTGCCAGCACCCTCGCCCAGGGGTTCACAGATACGCAGTATTTT. The chain has TRBV12-3 or TRBV12-4 and TRBJ2-3, with D possibly TRBD1 on 6 matching bases. This CDR3 has 15 amino acids. V shed 7 bases and J shed 2 bases, with 16 bases lying between them.

This clonotype has at least ten counts. This chain links TRBV5-1 with TRBJ2-5; no reliable D call. V was trimmed by 1 base and J by 2 bases, leaving 12 bases between them. Germline V gene data show CDR1 as SGHRS and CDR2 as YFSETQ. There are 15 residues in the CDR3. Here the CDR3 DNA reads TGCGCCAGCAGCTTGTACATCCGGCAGCAAGAGACCCAGTACTTC. It yields the protein CASSLYIRQQETQYF. Together with reference TRBV5-1 and TRBJ2-5, the CDR3 gives the full variable domain: KAGVTQTPRYLIKTRGQQVTLSCSPISGHRSVSWYQQTPGQGLQFLFEYFSETQRNKGNFPGRFSGRQFSNSRSEMNVSTLELGDSALYLCASSLYIRQQETQYFGPGTRLLVL.

This clonotype has only one observation. A much larger clone lies one base from this, so it may be a read error. The chain has TRBV6-5 and TRBJ1-4, with TRBD1 matching 9 bases. With 4 bases clipped from V and 7 bases from J, the junction kept 7 bases outside the gene matches. Germline-derived CDR1 and CDR2 are MNHEY and SVGAGI. The CDR3 covers 15 residues. CDR3: CASSSGQGLIEKLFF. CDR3 nucleotides: TGTGCCAGCAGTTCCGGACAGGGGCTTATTGAAAAACTGTTTTTT.

This clonotype was observed many times. The CDR3 nucleotides are TGTGCCAGCAGTTACTCCGCTGCCGCTTTGCAGCCCCAGCATTTT. Translation gives CASSYSAAALQPQHF. This chain links TRBV6-5 with TRBJ1-5; D is unclear. This CDR3 contains 15 residues. Germline V gene sequence: CDR1 MNHEY, CDR2 SVGAGI. V lost 0 bases and J lost 7, with 13 bases in between.

This clonotype was seen a handful of times. The V and J genes are TRBV12-3 or TRBV12-4 and TRBJ2-3; D not resolved. With 8 bases removed from V and 3 bases from J, the gap between germline ends came to 12 bases. CDR3 length: 13 amino acids. The CDR3 nucleotides read TGTGCCAGCGGGCTCTCCGGGACAGATACGCAGTATTTT. The encoded protein is CASGLSGTDTQYF.

At least ten counts were recorded for this clonotype. The chain carries TRBV27 and TRBJ1-4; D perhaps matches TRBD1 (5 bases). Germline V gene sequence: CDR1 MNHEY, CDR2 SMNVEV (reference sequence). The germline V and J ends were trimmed by 8 bases and 8 bases, with 18 bases remaining between them. This CDR3 has 14 amino acids. CDR3 DNA: TGTGCCAGCGGCGCAGGGTTTGTAGGAGAAAAACTGTTTTTT. It specifies CASGAGFVGEKLFF.

This clonotype was counted only a few times. The V and J genes are TRBV18 and TRBJ1-6; perhaps TRBD1 as D (5 bases). The CDR3 covers 14 residues. In germline, CDR1 is KGHSH, CDR2 LQKENI. Trimming stripped 6 bases from V and 10 bases from J, with 16 bases between. The CDR3 DNA sequence: TGTGCCAGCTCTCCTGACAGTCCGGGGTCACCCCTCCACTTT. It is translated as CASSPDSPGSPLHF.